This entry lists 8 T cell receptor beta chains sequenced from one sample in a study of blood T cell repertoires in COVID-19 (dated by TCRdb to about 2020). The receptor library was made with the immunoSEQ multiplex PCR assay. TCRdb holds this immuneACCESS table with in-frame rearrangements only. Some clones are missing; in checked studies, unresolved V genes explain under half, and the rest has no known cause. Here the sample has about 83,000 clones; about 86% occur a single time. The top ten hold approximately 21% of the sample. The source material was peripheral blood. The origin of the receptors is a woman aged 80 or over in a cohort sampled during active or convalescent COVID-19.

The rearrangement uses TRBV3-1 (or the pseudogene TRBV3-2) and TRBJ1-2; D remains ambiguous. Trimming removed 0 bases from V and 3 bases from J, with 14 bases in between. The germline V gene has CDR1 LGHDT and CDR2 YNNKEL (reference sequence). The CDR3 runs to 16 residues. The CDR3 loop reads CASSQDWSEVYYGYTF. The DNA for the CDR3 is TGTGCCAGCAGCCAAGATTGGAGCGAAGTATACTATGGCTACACCTTC.

The chain joins TRBV6-5 to TRBJ1-2, with TRBD1 identical over 9 bases. The V segment lost 6 bases and the J segment 7 bases; nucleotides outside the gene matches: 3. CDR1 MNHEY and CDR2 SVGAGI come from the germline V gene. The length of the CDR3 is 12 residues. The CDR3 is CASRGTGLGYTF. The CDR3 DNA reads as TGTGCCAGCAGGGGGACAGGGCTTGGCTACACCTTC.

The chain employs TRBV2 and TRBJ1-1, with TRBD1 matching over 9 bases. Germline-derived CDR1 and CDR2 are SNHLY and FYNNEI. The trim removed 7 bases at V and 6 bases at J, leaving 12 bases unmatched. The CDR3 totals 15 residues. The CDR3 region has the DNA TGTGCCAGCAATTTACAGGGGGCGAGATTCTCTGAAGCTTTCTTT. Protein product: CASNLQGARFSEAFF.

The V gene is TRBV24-1, the J gene TRBJ2-1, with 11 bases fitting TRBD2. This CDR3 spans 16 amino acids. Germline V lookup: CDR1 KGHDR, CDR2 SFDVKD. V was clipped by 4 bases and J by 5 bases; unmatched bases: 6. In DNA form, the CDR3 reads TGTGCCACCAGTGAGGCGGGACTAGCGGCCAACAATGAGCAGTTCTTC. As protein: CATSEAGLAANNEQFF.

The V gene is TRBV4-1, the J gene TRBJ1-2; 9 nucleotides align to TRBD1. J was trimmed by 2 bases and V by 0 bases; bases with no gene match: 1. The V gene's germline CDR1 is MGHRA and CDR2 YSYEKL. This CDR3 region has 15 residues. The CDR3 protein is CASSQEQGANYGYTF. As DNA, the CDR3 is TGCGCCAGCAGCCAAGAACAGGGGGCAAACTATGGCTACACCTTC.

The chain has TRBV29-1 and TRBJ1-2; D gene ambiguous. Deletions cut 5 bases from V and 5 bases from J, with 9 bases between. CDR1 is SQVTM, CDR2 ANQGSEA, per germline. The CDR3 length is 11 residues. CDR3 nucleotide sequence: TGCAGCGTTTATGAAGAGTATGGCTACACCTTC. Translated, it gives CSVYEEYGYTF. Complete variable domain (other parts from reference TRBV29-1 and TRBJ1-2): SAVISQKPSRDICQRGTSLTIQCQVDSQVTMMFWYRQQPGQSLTLIATANQGSEATYESGFVIDKFPISRPNLTFSTLTVSNMSPEDSSIYLCSVYEEYGYTFGSGTRLTVV.

This chain joins TRBV12-3 or TRBV12-4 and TRBJ1-6, with a weak D call TRBD1 (6 bases). Trimming stripped 4 bases from V and 11 bases from J, with 9 bases between. This CDR3 has 12 amino acids. The CDR3 here is CASSYTGTPLHF. CDR3 DNA: TGTGCCAGCAGTTATACAGGGACACCCCTCCACTTT.

The chain joins TRBV10-2 to TRBJ1-2, with 11 bases lining up with TRBD1. V lost 3 bases, J lost 8 bases, and 17 bases stayed unmatched. Germline V gene data show CDR1 as WSHSY and CDR2 as SAAADI. The CDR3 spans 18 residues. The CDR3, as DNA: TGCGCCAGCAGTGAACCGGACAGGGGGCGGGCCTCACGGGTCGGCTACACCTTC. Protein: CASSEPDRGRASRVGYTF.